These 18 T cell receptor beta chains originate from one sample sequenced in a study of OX40 agonist ivuxolimab in advanced cancers. Repertoires were generated with immunoSEQ multiplex PCR, while TCRdb's copy carries only in-frame clones and drops some. This table has approximately 66,000 clones, over 80% appearing once. Sequenced material: CD4+ or CD8+ T cells sorted from blood, taken in a trial of the OX40 agonist ivuxolimab. These receptors all stem from an adult with an advanced solid tumor such as melanoma, head and neck, liver or kidney cancer.

The chain couples TRBV6-5 to TRBJ1-1; perhaps TRBD1 as D (6 bases). V lost 2 bases, J lost 1 base, and 11 bases lay in between. There are 15 residues in the CDR3. Per the germline V gene, CDR1 is MNHEY and CDR2 is SVGAGI. The DNA of the CDR3 is TGTGCCAGCAGTTACCAGGGGATATCGAACACTGAAGCTTTCTTT. Protein product: CASSYQGISNTEAFF.

The V gene is TRBV29-1, the J gene TRBJ2-7; maybe TRBD1 (6 bases). The CDR3 contains 14 residues. Per germline, CDR1 SQVTM and CDR2 ANQGSEA. Trimming took 3 bases from V and 4 from J, leaving 16 bases between them. DNA of the CDR3: TGCAGCGTTGATCGTGCGGACAGCACATACGAGCAGTACTTC. Translation: CSVDRADSTYEQYF.

The V gene is TRBV19, the J gene TRBJ2-6; TRBD1 agrees at 9 bases. The junction had 7 bases not matched to a gene; V was cut back by 2 bases and J by 5 bases. The CDR3 runs 17 residues. The germline CDR1 and CDR2 sequences are LNHDA and SQIVND (reference sequence). The CDR3, as DNA: TGTGCCAGTAGTATAATGGGACAGGGCGTGAGGGCCAACGTCCTGACTTTC. It specifies CASSIMGQGVRANVLTF.

This clone was detected once. CDR3 sequence reads: CASRGRGEKLFF. The DNA for the CDR3 is TGTGCCAGCAGGGGGAGGGGTGAAAAACTGTTTTTT. The chain is built from TRBV2 and TRBJ1-4, with D possibly TRBD1 on 5 matching bases. Germline CDR1 SNHLY, CDR2 FYNNEI. This CDR3 is built from 12 residues. Trimming pared 6 bases from V and 7 bases from J, leaving 9 bases between.

The chain joins TRBV28 to TRBJ2-3; D is tentatively TRBD1 or TRBD2 (5 bases each). Trimming pared 6 bases from V and 2 bases from J, leaving 21 bases between. Germline assignment: CDR1 MDHEN and CDR2 SYDVKM. This CDR3 has 17 residues. The CDR3 sequence is CASREGTAVNPTDTQYF. In DNA form, the CDR3 reads TGTGCCAGCAGAGAAGGGACGGCCGTAAATCCCACAGATACGCAGTATTTT.

This sequence joins TRBV27 and TRBJ1-4; 8 bases are a match to TRBD1. The CDR3 spans 14 residues. After removal of 8 bases from V and 7 bases from J, the junction contained 9 bases not matched to a gene. Germline assignment: CDR1 MNHEY and CDR2 SMNVEV (reference sequence). The CDR3 DNA sequence: TGTGCCAGCCGACTCCAGGGGGCAGCTGAAAAACTGTTTTTT. Its translation: CASRLQGAAEKLFF.

This clone was picked up a small number of times. V and J are TRBV13 and TRBJ2-7; 10 nucleotides match TRBD2. Germline V CDR1 and CDR2: PRHDT, FYEKMQ (reference sequence). The CDR3 extends over 18 amino acids. J lost 2 bases, V lost 3 bases, and 13 bases had no gene match. The CDR3 sequence is CASSFLTGLAGVTYEQYF. CDR3 bases: TGTGCCAGCAGCTTCTTAACCGGTCTAGCGGGGGTTACCTACGAGCAGTACTTC.

J is TRBJ1-1 and V is TRBV7-8, with D possibly being TRBD1 (5 bases). From germline, CDR1 is SGHVS and CDR2 FQNEAQ. The V end lost 3 bases, the J end lost 3 bases, and 8 bases lay between the germline ends. The CDR3 is made up of 13 amino acids. The CDR3 coding sequence is TGTGCCAGCAGCTTCGGGGGAGACACTGAAGCTTTCTTT. It is translated as CASSFGGDTEAFF.

The V call is TRBV19, the J call TRBJ2-2; D tentatively fits TRBD1 or TRBD2 (6 bases each). This CDR3 has 16 amino acids. Germline assignment: CDR1 LNHDA and CDR2 SQIVND (reference sequence). Trimming removed 10 bases from V and 1 base from J, with 19 bases in between. CDR3 DNA: TGTGCCACTCATCGGGGGCCGGGGAGGAACACCGGGGAGCTGTTTTTT. This gives the protein CATHRGPGRNTGELFF. The entire variable domain, with the rest obtained from reference TRBV19 and TRBJ2-2, is as follows: DGGITQSPKYLFRKEGQNVTLSCEQNLNHDAMYWYRQDPGQGLRLIYYSQIVNDFQKGDIAEGYSVSREKKESFPLTVTSAQKNPTAFYLCATHRGPGRNTGELFFGEGSRLTVL.

This clone occurred once. This rearrangement joins TRBV14 to TRBJ1-1; D is unresolved. Trimming removed 2 bases from V and 1 base from J, with 11 bases in between. The CDR3 contains 15 residues. Germline V gene data show CDR1 as SGHDN and CDR2 as FVKESK. CDR3 amino acids: CASSQIAAENTEAFF. The CDR3 DNA reads TGTGCCAGCAGCCAAATAGCAGCCGAGAACACTGAAGCTTTCTTT.

The chain carries TRBV4-1 and TRBJ2-3; TRBD2 matches at 10 bases. The CDR3 spans 20 residues. Germline V gene lookup returns CDR1 MGHRA and CDR2 YSYEKL. Unmatched junction bases numbered 17, after V lost 1 base and J lost 4 bases. The CDR3, as DNA: TGCGCCAGCAGCCAAGGGAGGGCCTATCGGAGCGGGGGGGCCCCAGATACGCAGTATTTT. Its protein product is CASSQGRAYRSGGAPDTQYF.

The chain links TRBV7-3 to TRBJ1-6; 7 bases line up with TRBD1. V lost 1 base to trimming and J lost 6 bases; unmatched junction nucleotides: 3. This CDR3 region has 15 residues. The germline V gene encodes CDR1 SGHTA and CDR2 FQGTGA. CDR3: CASSLSGTANSPLHF. CDR3 in DNA: TGTGCCAGCAGCTTAAGTGGGACAGCTAATTCACCCCTCCACTTT.

The DNA of the CDR3 is TGTGCCAGCAGCTTAGTGTCGGCGGACACCGGGGAGCTGTTTTTT. Translating gives CASSLVSADTGELFF. V and J are TRBV11-3 and TRBJ2-2; D is undetermined. The CDR3 contains 15 residues. Deletions cut 1 base from V and 3 bases from J, with 9 bases between. CDR1 and CDR2 (germline): SGHNT, YENEEA.

The chain links TRBV9 to TRBJ2-7, with 7 positions matching TRBD2. CDR1 is SGDLS and CDR2 is YYNGEE in the germline V gene. This CDR3 is 14 amino acids long. V lost 0 bases to trimming and J lost 6 bases; unmatched junction nucleotides: 6. The CDR3 sequence: CASSVDPAGSEQYF. Written as DNA, the CDR3 is TGTGCCAGCAGCGTAGATCCAGCGGGGAGCGAGCAGTACTTC.

The chain joins TRBV5-1 to TRBJ2-7; a weak D match, TRBD2 (5 bases). The CDR3 is made up of 14 amino acids. Germline-derived CDR1 and CDR2 are SGHRS and YFSETQ. The V and J ends lost 4 bases and 2 bases respectively, with 13 bases between them. The CDR3 loop reads CASSLAGGTYEQYF. The CDR3 coding sequence is TGCGCCAGCAGCCTCGCGGGCGGTACCTACGAGCAGTACTTC.

In this sample, this clone turned up a few times. The V and J genes are TRBV6-1 and TRBJ2-7; 8 bases match TRBD1. The CDR3 extends over 14 amino acids. Germline assignment: CDR1 MNHNS and CDR2 SASEGT. The V gene end was trimmed by 1 base and the J gene end by 2 bases; junction bases not matched to a gene: 1. The CDR3 DNA is TGTGCCAGCAGTGAAGGGACAGGGACCTACGAGCAGTACTTC. Translation gives CASSEGTGTYEQYF.

This chain uses TRBV28 with TRBJ2-7; 7 positions match TRBD1. J lost 9 bases, V lost 4 bases, and 15 bases had no gene match. CDR3 size: 15 residues. Looked up from germline, CDR1 is MDHEN and CDR2 is SYDVKM. The CDR3 region has the DNA TGTGCCAGCAGTTCCGGGGACAGCCGAAACCCAGGGCAGTACTTC. This gives the protein CASSSGDSRNPGQYF.

The chain links TRBV18 to TRBJ2-6, with D maybe TRBD1 (6 bases). The CDR3 sequence is 15 residues long. With 7 bases removed from V and 0 bases from J, the gap between germline ends came to 10 bases. Germline CDR1 reads KGHSH; CDR2 reads LQKENI. CDR3 sequence (DNA): TGTGCCAGCTGGTTGGGGGCCTCTGGGGCCAACGTCCTGACTTTC. Protein sequence: CASWLGASGANVLTF.